This TCR beta chain was recovered during a study of identical twins. Study conclusions and caveats: Out-of-frame alpha sequences shared by twins were enriched for low generation probability.

This clonotype was recorded many times. What it recognizes is unknown. The CDR3 sequence is 14 residues long. Germline V gives CDR1 SGHRS, CDR2 YFSETQ. Trimming removed 0 bases from V and 2 bases from J, with 9 bases in between. Template switching supplied a universal primer site; unique molecular identifiers were carried on the cDNA. TCRdb analysed the 5' RACE reads with MiXCR anew, one entry per CDR3 protein. The sample includes approximately 260,000 distinct CDR3 sequences, around 8.3% of them seen just once. The same data also contributed to another study, on yellow fever vaccine responses in identical twins. Per that paper: On the reported evidence, twins' vaccine T cell responses seemed partly convergent and partly personalized.

This chain connects TRBV5-1 to TRBJ2-7; no reliable D call. Sequenced: CD8+ T cells sorted from blood. The receptor's source is a woman aged 18-30 years in good health. In DNA form, the CDR3 reads TGCGCCAGCAGCTTGGAGGGCAGCACCTACGAGCAGTACTTC. Protein sequence: CASSLEGSTYEQYF.